This entry describes one T cell receptor beta chain. This clonotype was detected many times. Its specific antigen is unknown. Per-nucleotide qualities are absent, and no much larger clonotype sits a single base away. There are 13 amino acids in the CDR3, from cysteine to phenylalanine inclusive. Here the CDR3 DNA is all that survives: 39 bases in frame from base 1. The germline V gene supplies CDR1 MNHNS and CDR2 SASEGT. The junction carries 8 bases between V and J, which are trimmed by 7 bases and 2 bases respectively. The data were taken from a study of regulatory T cells in long-lasting Graves disease (dated by TCRdb to the early 2020s). Looking at the study overall: Newly diagnosed Graves' disease patients had taken antithyroid drugs for less than 3 months. Peripheral blood TCR sequencing and RNA sequencing compared persistent Graves' disease patients with newly diagnosed Graves' disease patients. The study was registered as a clinical trial and conducted in China. A total of about 35 samples underwent TCR sequencing, from roughly 13 patients with persistent Graves' disease and 20 or so patients with newly diagnosed Graves' disease. Summary of the overall study and its limitations: Lower TCR Shannon entropy and fewer highly expanded clones were observed in persistent Graves' disease patients than in newly diagnosed patients, which suggested clonal expansion. The authors noted that the small sample size was a limitation that may lower accuracy. Persistent patients shared more public clonotypes among themselves (2,741) than newly diagnosed patients did (approximately 970). TRBV28, TRBJ1-2 and TRBJ2-5 were preferentially used in persistent disease, while TRBV20-1 and TRBJ2-1 were favored in newly diagnosed disease. Sequencing and analysis were limited to the TCR beta chain. Because the primary lesion, thyroid tissue, could not be accessed, the study looked at peripheral blood alone.

The time point label here, explained by the study, means: newly diagnosed GD, antithyroid drugs for less than 3 months. For both TCR sequencing and RNA sequencing, RNA was extracted from PBMCs using TRIzol. The diagnosis of Graves' disease followed American Thyroid Association guidelines. Recruitment of patients was carried out at an endocrinology department in Xi'an, China. Each patient gave about 10 milliliters of peripheral blood, collected in an EDTA anticoagulant tube. Ficoll Paque Plus density gradient separation was used to isolate PBMCs, and no further T cell sorting was done. An Agilent 2100 Bioanalyzer and agarose gel were used to check RNA quality, and a NanoDrop 2000 was used to measure RNA concentration. The library relied on multiplex PCR. TCRdb shows the sequencer as Illumina HiSeq 4000. To build TCR beta libraries, CDR3 regions were amplified by Arm-PCR using iRepertoire HTBI primers. Before sequencing, the PCR products went through gel purification. The authors processed their data as follows. Gene usage analysis of CDR3 amino acid clonotypes used the 55 to 80 TRBV and around 14 TRBJ segments found across samples. COPE and FqMerger were used to merge the filtered high-quality paired reads into contigs. Contigs were aligned with BLAST to IMGT TRBV, TRBD and TRBJ reference genes, and CDR3 was defined per IMGT. Highly expanded clones were defined as clonotypes with a frequency above 0.1%. Shannon entropy was used to measure repertoire diversity, and the Gini coefficient was used to measure V-J evenness. A clonotype found in more than one individual was treated as public. TCRdb reworked the public reads: Q25 trimming with fastp, MiXCR clone assembly, productive beta chains retained. Every distinct CDR3 protein forms one entry, paired with its most common genes and DNA. For this entry, the V and J calls and clone size follow TCRdb and not the study's own pipeline. In this sample the table shows around 450,000 distinct CDR3 sequences, about 17% of which occur a single time. In total, the top ten clones hold 10% to 15% of the sample.

In addition, the sample was reused for a study of T cells in Graves' hyperthyroidism and ophthalmopathy. The second study reports: Stable Graves' hyperthyroidism was defined as the absence of progression to ophthalmopathy over 18 months of follow-up. Hyperthyroidism patients were newly diagnosed, had a disease duration of under 2 months, and were aged 18 to 65 years. Patients with uncontrolled infections, other autoimmune diseases, pregnancy or lactation were excluded. Diagnoses were established on the basis of clinical symptoms, serum thyroxine and TRAb, thyroid ultrasound, and orbital computed tomography. The TCR CDR3 was subjected to a first round of RT-PCR using the HTBI primer set and the Qiagen OneStep RT-PCR kit. Most expanded thyroid clonotypes (frequency above 0.001) were also found in blood, which suggests that blood repertoires may mirror thyroid immune responses. A model built on a 13 V-J signature distinguished ophthalmopathy from stable hyperthyroidism, reaching 85% to 90% sensitivity and about 81% specificity in cross-validation and 80%/75% in testing. In validation, the model predicted progression to ophthalmopathy a median of approximately 6.3 months before onset, with approximately 68% sensitivity and about 72% specificity. TCR V-J signatures able to tell the groups apart were searched for in a discovery cohort of 100 patients, of whom 43 had Graves' ophthalmopathy and under 65 had stable Graves' hyperthyroidism. Whether ophthalmopathy could be predicted prospectively was tested in an independent validation cohort made up of some 20 hyperthyroidism patients plus 17 patients who later progressed to ophthalmopathy. The roughly 90 discovery patients were divided at random into training and test sets in a 7:3 ratio. The study also compared thyroid tissue and blood T-cell repertoires from about 6 Graves' hyperthyroidism patients. Following sampling, methimazole starting at 30 mg daily was given to hyperthyroidism patients, and high-dose intravenous methylprednisolone was given to ophthalmopathy patients. The libraries were constructed in a second round of multiplex PCR and then size-selected and purified. The libraries were sequenced on an Illumina HiSeq2000 using paired-end 100 bp reads. Raw data were processed with SOAPnuke, discarding reads with adapters, uncalled bases, mean Phred below 15, or no exact constant-primer or identifier match. COPE v1.2.5 was used to merge the high-quality paired reads, and each unique nucleotide sequence was defined as a clonotype. Clonotypes were aligned to IMGT TRBV, TRBD and TRBJ reference segments using MiTCR v1.1. Analysis was restricted to V-J combinations with a frequency above 0.0001, which covered 99.2% of repertoires. A TCS score was defined as the ratio of F50 (clonal expansion) to E x V (chaos), with BLOSUM62-based TCRdist applied between CDR3 peptides within each V-J. Welch's t-statistics and random forest reduced around 520 V-J features to about 12, which were used in a naive Bayes classifier (R e1071). Sample size was not statistically predetermined, and blinding of investigators to group allocation was not performed. The paper describes TCR Vbeta CDR3 sequencing of fewer than 150 peripheral blood samples, made up of approximately 40 ophthalmopathy patients, roughly 75 hyperthyroidism patients and 17 progressor patients.

Sequences were derived from peripheral blood mononuclear cells (PBMCs), sampled at new diagnosis, from a patient treated with antithyroid drugs. The chain is made from TRBV6-1 and TRBJ2-2; no D gene call is confident. The clonotype was recovered from a man aged 35 to 55 with Graves disease. Donor details come from another sample of the same person, matched by shared clones. The CDR3 region: CASTDRNTGELFF. The DNA is TGTGCCAGCACGGACCGCAACACCGGGGAGCTGTTTTTT.